The sequence of this T cell receptor beta chain was determined in a study of blood T cell repertoires in COVID-19. The overall study: Sites in the United States, Italy and Spain provided acute and convalescent COVID-19 samples. T cells, B-cell-depleted T cells, or PBMCs supplied cDNA or gDNA.

In the study's own analysis: Reference gene primer amplification in the assay estimated nucleated cell counts. Produced via immunoSEQ multiplex PCR; TCRdb's table is partial and in-frame only. V and J calls and clone size are copied from that table; D and trimming were computed from the DNA. The sample shows around 9,900 clones, around 81% of them seen only once. This clone appeared a few times. Trimming removed 2 bases at V and 1 base at J, with 9 bases between. The germline CDR1 and CDR2 sequences are MNHNS and SASEGT. This CDR3 has 15 amino acids. The chain links TRBV6-1 to TRBJ1-5, with TRBD1 as a possible D gene (6 bases). The sequence was obtained from a human donor in a cohort sampled during active COVID-19. The specimen was peripheral blood. In DNA, the CDR3 is TGTGCCAGCAGTGAATCCGGGACAAGCAATCAGCCCCAGCATTTT. Its translation: CASSESGTSNQPQHF.